A single sample gave rise to the 9 T cell receptor beta chains below, sequenced in a study of glioma-infiltrating T cells after dendritic cell vaccination. TCRdb's copy holds only in-frame clones and misses some; the assay was immunoSEQ multiplex PCR. The table lists approximately 82,000 clones, 70% to 90% of them singletons. Sequencing was performed on blood, taken before dendritic cell vaccination. All receptors derive from a human donor with glioblastoma.

The V and J genes are TRBV13 and TRBJ2-1; 7 nucleotides match TRBD2. The CDR3 extends over 14 amino acids. CDR1 PRHDT and CDR2 FYEKMQ come from the germline V gene (reference sequence). Trimming took 3 bases from V and 1 from J; bases not matched to a gene: 0. CDR3 amino acids: CASSLGGSYNEQFF. In DNA form, the CDR3 reads TGTGCCAGCAGCTTGGGGGGGTCCTACAATGAGCAGTTCTTC.

The chain is built from TRBV7-8 and TRBJ1-3; no reliable D call. Trimming stripped 4 bases from V and 4 bases from J, with 5 bases between. The CDR3 totals 12 residues. Per germline, CDR1 SGHVS and CDR2 FQNEAQ. The CDR3 region is CASSSEGNTIYF. As DNA, the CDR3 is TGTGCCAGCAGCTCCGAGGGAAACACCATATATTTT.

The rearrangement uses TRBV7-2 and TRBJ1-5, with 7 positions matching TRBD1. This CDR3 contains 17 residues. Germline lookup yields CDR1 SGHTA and CDR2 FQGNSA. V lost 2 bases to trimming and J lost 1 base; unmatched junction nucleotides: 8. This CDR3 is CASSLNSGTASNQPQHF. The CDR3 DNA is TGTGCCAGCAGCTTAAACTCCGGGACAGCGAGCAATCAGCCCCAGCATTTT.

The chain is built from TRBV2 and TRBJ2-1; possible D gene TRBD2, 6 bases. V shed 6 bases and J shed 7 bases, with 19 bases lying between them. The CDR3 sequence is 15 residues long. The V gene's germline CDR1 is SNHLY and CDR2 FYNNEI. The CDR3 protein is CASRPVHRGRNEQFF. The CDR3 DNA sequence: TGTGCCAGCAGACCCGTCCACCGGGGGAGGAATGAGCAGTTCTTC.

The chain is built from TRBV11-3 and TRBJ2-1, with TRBD2 identical over 8 bases. The CDR3 is 15 amino acids. V lost 5 bases, J lost 3 bases, and 6 bases stayed unmatched. CDR1 is SGHNT and CDR2 is YENEEA in the germline V gene. The CDR3 loop is CASSRAGDHYNEQFF. CDR3 in DNA: TGTGCCAGCAGCCGAGCGGGAGATCACTACAATGAGCAGTTCTTC.

V is TRBV2 and J is TRBJ1-5, with TRBD1 matching 8 bases. The CDR3 runs 15 residues. CDR1 SNHLY and CDR2 FYNNEI come from the germline V gene. After removal of 6 bases from V and 4 bases from J, the junction contained 8 bases not matched to a gene. CDR3 loop: CASRPQQGVNQPQHF. The CDR3 DNA reads TGTGCCAGCAGGCCTCAACAGGGGGTGAATCAGCCCCAGCATTTT.

V and J are TRBV2 and TRBJ1-2; D gene unclear. V was cut by 3 bases and J by 8 bases, with 13 bases left in between. The CDR3 covers 13 residues. Germline CDR1 and CDR2: SNHLY and FYNNEI. The CDR3 spells CASSDLRESGYTF. Written as DNA, the CDR3 is TGTGCCAGCAGTGATCTTCGGGAGAGCGGCTACACCTTC.

The gene calls are TRBV4-2 and TRBJ2-1; perhaps TRBD2 as D (6 bases). This CDR3 has 16 residues. V was clipped by 0 bases and J by 2 bases, with 11 bases between them. Germline CDR1 LGHNA, CDR2 YNFKEQ. The CDR3 DNA sequence: TGTGCCAGCAGCCAAGATTGGGCGGGAACCTACAATGAGCAGTTCTTC. Translation: CASSQDWAGTYNEQFF.

The chain uses TRBV4-1 and TRBJ1-3; D not resolved. CDR3 size: 16 residues. Trimming took 0 bases from V and 0 from J, leaving 9 bases between them. In germline, CDR1 is MGHRA, CDR2 YSYEKL. CDR3 bases: TGCGCCAGCAGCCAAGAGCGGGTGATCTCTGGAAACACCATATATTTT. It encodes CASSQERVISGNTIYF.